This T cell receptor (beta chain) was obtained from a study of Ad26.COV2.S vaccination and SARS-CoV-2 variants. The study, taken as a whole, reports: The placebo group had lower spike-specific TCR breadth than the vaccine recipients did. After vaccination, reports described spike-specific CD8+ and CD4+ T cell responses as showing substantial breadth. With respect to non-spike TCR breadth, vaccine and placebo recipients were similar.

The V and J ends lost 7 bases and 3 bases respectively, with 16 bases between them. This CDR3 has 15 amino acids. Germline V lookup: CDR1 LNHDA, CDR2 SQIVND (reference sequence). Points on this clone: Its target is not known.

Clones were sequenced by immunoSEQ multiplex PCR, and TCRdb holds only the in-frame ones, with some missing. Of around 350,000 clones in the sample, 92% are singletons; the top ten hold about 3.9%. The sequenced sample was peripheral blood, obtained after recovery from COVID-19. This chain links TRBV19 with TRBJ1-5; a possible D gene is TRBD1 (6 bases). This clonotype was sampled from a human donor who had recovered from COVID-19. CDR3: CASKNPTGINQPQHF. CDR3 sequence (DNA): TGTGCCAGTAAGAACCCCACAGGGATCAATCAGCCCCAGCATTTT.